Shown below are 25 T cell receptor beta chains from a single sample sequenced in a study of post-analysis software for immune sequencing data. Study observations and caveats: Higher frequency in patients than in controls was seen for roughly five TRBV segments, with TRBV5-6, TRBV5-1 and TRBV20-1 among them.

Researchers reported that TCR beta cDNA libraries carried unique molecular identifiers. TCRdb recomputed calls from the PCR reads with MiXCR, one row per CDR3 protein. Of about 770,000 distinct CDR3 sequences in the sample, around 42% were seen once. No antigens are known for them. Sequencing was carried out using blood. The source of these receptors is a girl aged 10 to 17 with multiple sclerosis.

This clonotype was found once. V gene TRBV7-9 combines with J gene TRBJ1-3; D call uncertain. Per the germline V gene, CDR1 is SEHNR and CDR2 is FQNEAQ (reference sequence). Trimming stripped 1 base from V and 2 bases from J, with 9 bases between. The CDR3 runs to 15 residues. DNA of the CDR3: TGTGCCAGCAGCTTAGTGAATACCCCTGGAAACACCATATATTTT. Amino acids: CASSLVNTPGNTIYF.

The table lists this clonotype with a few counts. The chain carries TRBV5-1 and TRBJ2-1; 14 bases map to TRBD2. The CDR3 is 15 amino acids. CDR1 is SGHRS and CDR2 is YFSETQ in the germline V gene. V lost 4 bases, J lost 5 bases, and 2 bases stayed unmatched. CDR3 coding DNA: TGCGCCAGCAGCCCGACTAGCGGGAGGGACAATGAGCAGTTCTTC. It yields the protein CASSPTSGRDNEQFF.

This clonotype was detected only a few times. The rearrangement joins TRBV20-1 to TRBJ2-3, with 9 bases that match TRBD1. Germline assignment: CDR1 DFQATT and CDR2 SNEGSKA (reference sequence). Losses at the gene ends were 0 bases for V and 8 bases for J; bases not matched to a gene: 6. The CDR3 totals 14 residues. The CDR3 is CSARDSQGAGTQYF. CDR3 DNA: TGCAGTGCTAGAGATTCACAGGGGGCAGGTACGCAGTATTTT.

The chain couples TRBV12-3 or TRBV12-4 to TRBJ2-1; D might be TRBD1 or TRBD2, each matching 5 bases. The CDR3 runs to 12 residues. Deletions cut 5 bases from V and 13 bases from J, with 15 bases between. The CDR3 sequence is CASSPIGDRQFF. CDR3 coding DNA: TGTGCCAGCAGTCCGATCGGGGACCGTCAGTTCTTC.

This clonotype was picked up a small number of times. The chain links TRBV20-1 to TRBJ1-2, with a tentative D call TRBD1 (5 bases). This CDR3 is 16 amino acids long. Trimming removed 0 bases from V and 2 bases from J, with 16 bases in between. Germline V CDR1 and CDR2: DFQATT, SNEGSKA (reference sequence). The CDR3 reads CSARDINQGGNYGYTF. The CDR3 DNA follows: TGCAGTGCTAGAGATATCAACCAGGGCGGAAACTATGGCTACACCTTC.

The chain uses TRBV20-1 and TRBJ1-4; the match to TRBD1 covers 9 bases. Losses at the gene ends were 3 bases for V and 5 bases for J; bases not matched to a gene: 7. This CDR3 contains 15 residues. The germline V gene has CDR1 DFQATT and CDR2 SNEGSKA (reference sequence). CDR3 in DNA: TGCAGTGCTAGCGACTCCGGGACAGGGAATGAAAAACTGTTTTTT. Its protein product is CSASDSGTGNEKLFF.

This clonotype occurred a few times. V is TRBV5-1 and J is TRBJ2-3; D may correspond to TRBD1 or TRBD2 (5 bases each). The CDR3 consists of 17 residues. V dropped 1 base and J dropped 0 bases, with 15 bases sitting between them. The germline CDR1 and CDR2 sequences are SGHRS and YFSETQ. The CDR3 here is CASSLSQGAHSTDTQYF. The CDR3 nucleotides are TGCGCCAGCAGCTTGTCCCAGGGAGCCCATAGCACAGATACGCAGTATTTT.

This clonotype was detected a few times. The rearrangement joins TRBV27 to TRBJ2-1; 9 positions agree with TRBD2. Germline CDR1 MNHEY, CDR2 SMNVEV (reference sequence). The length of the CDR3 is 16 residues. The V gene end was trimmed by 7 bases and the J gene end by 4 bases; junction bases not matched to a gene: 11. The CDR3, as DNA: TGTGCCAGCACCTTCCCTAGCGGGGACGGATACAATGAGCAGTTCTTC. It yields the protein CASTFPSGDGYNEQFF.

Regarding this clonotype: An end of the junction differs from the germline gene, which may be a read error. The chain uses TRBV27 and TRBJ2-3, with D tentatively TRBD2 (6 bases). This CDR3 region has 14 residues. Germline V lookup: CDR1 MNHEY, CDR2 SMNVEV (reference sequence). For the CDR3, the DNA is TGTGCCGGCAGTTTAGGCGGGACTTCAGATACGCAGTATTTT. Its protein is CAGSLGGTSDTQYF.

The table lists this clonotype with a few counts. The J gene is TRBJ1-1, the V gene TRBV5-1, with 8 bases matching TRBD1. Trimming at V came to 3 bases and at J to 1 base, leaving 8 bases not matched to a gene. CDR3 size: 16 residues. CDR1 is SGHRS, CDR2 YFSETQ, per germline. The CDR3 bases are TGCGCCAGCAGCTCCGGGACAGGAACAAGGAACACTGAAGCTTTCTTT. It translates to CASSSGTGTRNTEAFF.

The chain has TRBV5-1 and TRBJ1-4, with D tentatively TRBD1 (6 bases). Trimming stripped 4 bases from V and 1 base from J, with 14 bases between. CDR1 and CDR2 (germline): SGHRS, YFSETQ. The CDR3 consists of 16 residues. The CDR3 DNA is TGCGCCAGCAGCGGGGGCCGAGGAGGAACTAATGAAAAACTGTTTTTT. It codes for CASSGGRGGTNEKLFF.

This clonotype was seen a handful of times. The V and J genes are TRBV3-1 and TRBJ2-1; possible D gene TRBD2, 6 bases. Germline-derived CDR1 and CDR2 are LGHDT and YNNKEL (reference sequence). The V gene lost 8 bases and the J gene lost 2 bases, with 10 bases spanning the gap. This CDR3 is 13 amino acids long. CDR3: CASQGGPYNEQFF. The DNA for the CDR3 is TGTGCCAGCCAGGGAGGTCCCTACAATGAGCAGTTCTTC.

The CDR3 coding sequence is TGCGCCAGCAGCCCGGGAGGGAACACAGATACGCAGTATTTT. This sequence encodes CASSPGGNTDTQYF. The chain combines TRBV10-1 with TRBJ2-3, with TRBD2 matching 8 bases. CDR1 is WNHNN and CDR2 is SYGVQD in the germline V gene (reference sequence). The CDR3 totals 14 residues. Trimming cost V 6 bases and J 2 bases; bases outside gene matches: 4.

The chain uses TRBV5-1 and TRBJ1-2; D is perhaps TRBD1 (6 bases). The germline V gene has CDR1 SGHRS and CDR2 YFSETQ. This CDR3 region has 13 residues. Trimming shortened V by 4 bases and J by 11 bases, and 18 bases separated the two germline ends. CDR3 coding DNA: TGCGCCAGCAGCACGCACTTTACAGGGCGGTACACCTTC. Protein: CASSTHFTGRYTF. The full variable domain, with the rest looked up from reference TRBV5-1 and TRBJ1-2, is KAGVTQTPRYLIKTRGQQVTLSCSPISGHRSVSWYQQTPGQGLQFLFEYFSETQRNKGNFPGRFSGRQFSNSRSEMNVSTLELGDSALYLCASSTHFTGRYTFGSGTRLTVV.

This clonotype was counted between two and nine times. The chain employs TRBV7-9 and TRBJ2-7, with D possibly being TRBD2 (6 bases). The length of the CDR3 is 17 residues. Germline CDR1 is SEHNR and CDR2 is FQNEAQ (reference sequence). Trimming took 0 bases from V and 0 from J, leaving 15 bases between them. CDR3 amino acids: CASSLAFGGISSYEQYF. CDR3 sequence (DNA): TGTGCCAGCAGCTTAGCGTTCGGGGGAATTAGCTCCTACGAGCAGTACTTC.

The chain combines TRBV12-5 with TRBJ2-1; D might be TRBD2 (6 bases). Germline lookup yields CDR1 LGHNT and CDR2 FRNRAP. The V end was cut by 5 bases, the J end by 7 bases, with 15 bases between. The CDR3 covers 14 residues. The CDR3 coding sequence is TGTGCTAGTGGTCCGCGACTAGAGGGGAATGAGCAGTTCTTC. Its protein product is CASGPRLEGNEQFF.

CDR3 in DNA: TGTGCCAGCAGCGTACCGACAGGGGAGGCGCGGTACGAGCAGTACTTC. It specifies CASSVPTGEARYEQYF. This sequence joins TRBV2 and TRBJ2-7; 8 nucleotides line up with TRBD1. CDR1 and CDR2 from the germline V gene are SNHLY and FYNNEI. The trim removed 6 bases at V and 4 bases at J, leaving 14 bases unmatched. The CDR3 consists of 16 residues.

The J gene is TRBJ2-3, the V gene TRBV29-1; TRBD2 aligns across 8 bases. The V segment lost 3 bases and the J segment 3 bases; nucleotides outside the gene matches: 8. CDR3 length: 15 residues. CDR1 is SQVTM, CDR2 ANQGSEA, per germline. The CDR3: CSVDTAGVSTDTQYF. Written as DNA, the CDR3 is TGCAGCGTTGATACAGCGGGAGTTAGTACAGATACGCAGTATTTT.

The rearrangement uses TRBV15 and TRBJ1-2, with TRBD1 as a possible D gene (5 bases). V lost 5 bases and J lost 3, with 16 bases in between. CDR3 size: 15 residues. Germline assignment: CDR1 LNHNV and CDR2 YYDKDF (reference sequence). For the CDR3, the DNA is TGTGCCACCAGCGAAACCCACTCGGGGGACTATGGCTACACCTTC. Amino acids: CATSETHSGDYGYTF. Using reference TRBV15 and TRBJ1-2 for the parts outside the CDR3, the full variable domain is DAMVIQNPRYQVTQFGKPVTLSCSQTLNHNVMYWYQQKSSQAPKLLFHYYDKDFNNEADTPDNFQSRRPNTSFCFLDIRSPGLGDTAMYLCATSETHSGDYGYTFGSGTRLTVV.

There are a few counts of this clonotype. The chain links TRBV21-1 to TRBJ1-2. TRBV21-1 has pseudogene status. The CDR3 has 14 amino acids. Written as DNA, the CDR3 is TGTGCCAGCAGCAAAAATGCGGCGGTTGGGGGCTACACCTTC. Translated, it gives CASSKNAAVGGYTF.

Only a few counts were recorded for this clonotype. The gene calls are TRBV4-3 and TRBJ2-1; unclear D gene. The CDR3 totals 14 residues. V lost 6 bases, J lost 0 bases, and 9 bases lay in between. Germline V lookup: CDR1 LGHNA, CDR2 YSLEER. This chain's CDR3 is CASRDLSSYNEQFF. The CDR3 DNA reads TGCGCCAGCAGGGACCTGAGCTCCTACAATGAGCAGTTCTTC.

The chain carries TRBV28 and TRBJ1-2, with 9 bases lining up with TRBD1. The germline CDR1 and CDR2 sequences are MDHEN and SYDVKM. The CDR3 contains 13 residues. The V and J ends lost 8 bases and 5 bases, in that order; junction bases with no gene match: 6. The CDR3 bases are TGTGCCAGCGGGGGGACAGGGAGGTATGGCTACACCTTC. It translates to CASGGTGRYGYTF.

V and J are TRBV30 and TRBJ2-3, with 8 bases aligning to TRBD1. This CDR3 is 16 amino acids long. Germline V gene data show CDR1 as GTSNPN and CDR2 as SVGIG (reference sequence). The junction had 8 bases not matched to a gene; V was cut back by 3 bases and J by 0 bases. The CDR3 sequence: CAWSPGTGGSTDTQYF. For the CDR3, the DNA is TGTGCCTGGAGCCCCGGGACAGGAGGGAGCACAGATACGCAGTATTTT.

As DNA, the CDR3 is TGTGCCAGCAGCCCCCTGGGCGGAGGGGGCACAGATACGCAGTATTTT. Its translation: CASSPLGGGGTDTQYF. The chain links TRBV7-6 to TRBJ2-3, with a possible D match to TRBD2 (6 bases). The germline V and J ends were trimmed by 5 bases and 1 base, with 16 bases remaining between them. The CDR3 totals 16 residues. The germline V gene has CDR1 SGHVS and CDR2 FNYEAQ.

The chain joins TRBV29-1 to TRBJ2-1; 7 bases line up with TRBD2. Gene TRBJ2-7 matches the end of the DNA better, so the J call may be wrong. The CDR3 has 14 residues. Germline V gives CDR1 SQVTM, CDR2 ANQGSEA. The CDR3 loop is CSVEGGSGYNEQYF. CDR3 DNA sequence: TGCAGCGTTGAAGGCGGGAGCGGCTACAATGAGCAGTACTTC.